A selection of T cell receptor beta chains follows, all from one sample in a study of CD8 T cells in ankylosing spondylitis. TCRdb used MiXCR to reprocess the 5' RACE reads, holding one entry per CDR3 protein. The sample lists a few hundred thousand distinct CDR3 sequences, 8% seen once, with approximately 14% in the top ten. The material sequenced was blood, either unsorted or a sorted T cell fraction (not recorded which). The receptors shown here come from a male donor with ankylosing spondylitis. Each CDR3 is given with its conserved first and last residue. A D gene is named only where the DNA matches it firmly. Size is omitted from some rows. Given values are once, few, many or a class for expanded clones.

D gene	clone size	V gene	J gene	CDR3 DNA	CDR3 protein
NA	many	TRBV27	TRBJ1-6	TGTGCCAGCAGTTCCAGGGTAAGGGGTTCACCCCTCCACTTT	CASSSRVRGSPLHF
NA	many	TRBV29-1	TRBJ2-3	TGCAGCGCCGCCGTAGGAGGCACAGATACGCAGTATTTT	CSAAVGGTDTQYF
NA	NA	TRBV27	TRBJ1-4	TGTGCCAGCGGGCTTCCTGAAAAACTGTTTTTT	CASGLPEKLFF
NA	few	TRBV7-9	TRBJ1-2	TGTGCCAGCAGCTTTATTCCGAACTATGGCTACACCTTC	CASSFIPNYGYTF
TRBD1	many	TRBV4-2	TRBJ1-5	TGTGCCAGCAGCCAAGTCAGGACAGGGGCTACAAATCAGCCCCAGCATTTT	CASSQVRTGATNQPQHF
TRBD1	many	TRBV5-1	TRBJ2-7	TGCGCCAGCAGCCCGCTGATGGGACAGGGGGTAGGGGAGCAGTACTTC	CASSPLMGQGVGEQYF
NA	few	TRBV13	TRBJ2-2	TGTGCCAGCAGCTTAGACACTGACACCGGGGAGCTGTTTTTT	CASSLDTDTGELFF
TRBD1	few	TRBV6-1	TRBJ2-7	TGTGCCAGCAGTCCTTCACCGGGACAGGGGCGCGAGCAGTACTTC	CASSPSPGQGREQYF
NA	few	TRBV7-9	TRBJ1-1	TGTGCCAGCAGCCTACACATGAACACTGAAGCTTTCTTT	CASSLHMNTEAFF
NA	many	TRBV5-1	TRBJ2-5	TGCGCCAGCAGCTTTTCGCGGGCGGAGACCCAGTACTTC	CASSFSRAETQYF
NA	NA	TRBV20-1	TRBJ2-5	TGCAGTACACGTAGAGGGCTCCAAGAGACCCAGTACTTC	CSTRRGLQETQYF
TRBD1	NA	TRBV24-1	TRBJ2-3	TGTGCCACCGGCAGCCTCAAACCGACAGGGATGGCAGATACGCAGTATTTT	CATGSLKPTGMADTQYF
TRBD2	NA	TRBV5-5	TRBJ2-1	TGTGCCAGCAGCTACGGGACTAGCGGGAGGGGCAGTGAGCAGTTCTTC	CASSYGTSGRGSEQFF
TRBD2	few	TRBV4-1	TRBJ2-7	TGCGCCAGCAGCCAAGGAATAGCGGGACCCACCTACGAGCAGTACTTC	CASSQGIAGPTYEQYF
TRBD2	few	TRBV20-1	TRBJ2-7	TGCAGTGCTAGCTCCAGCGGGAGAGTAAGAGGCTACGAGCAGTACTTC	CSASSSGRVRGYEQYF
TRBD2	NA	TRBV6-1	TRBJ2-3	TGTGCCAGCACCCTCGGGGGGGGCTCAGATACGCAGTATTTT	CASTLGGGSDTQYF
TRBD1	NA	TRBV29-1	TRBJ2-7	TGCAGCGTTGGAGGACAGGGTCGGAACGAGCAGTACTTC	CSVGGQGRNEQYF
TRBD2	many	TRBV9	TRBJ2-1	TGTGCCAGCAGCCCCTATCTAGCGGGCTACAATGAGCAGTTCTTC	CASSPYLAGYNEQFF
NA	many	TRBV5-1	TRBJ2-2	TGCGCCAGCAGCTTAATTGCCGACACCGGGGAGCTGTTTTTT	CASSLIADTGELFF
TRBD2	NA	TRBV6-2/TRBV6-3	TRBJ2-1	TGTGCCAGCAGTTACTCGAGGTTCGGATCTGTGGCGGGAGGGTTGGATGAGCAGTTCTTC	CASSYSRFGSVAGGLDEQFF
TRBD2	NA	TRBV12-3/TRBV12-4	TRBJ2-1	TGTGCCAGCAGTCTGGGACTAGCGGAGTCTAGAGGGGAGCAGTTCTTC	CASSLGLAESRGEQFF
NA	many	TRBV5-1	TRBJ2-2	TGCGCCAGCAGCTTGGAAGGTAGCAGCGGCGGGGAGCTGTTTTTT	CASSLEGSSGGELFF
NA	few	TRBV13	TRBJ1-2	TGTGCCAGCACCGCAGGCCATTATGGCTACACCTTC	CASTAGHYGYTF
NA	many	TRBV12-5	TRBJ1-2	TGTGCTAGTGGTTTCGGCGGGGAAATCTATGGCTACACCTTC	CASGFGGEIYGYTF